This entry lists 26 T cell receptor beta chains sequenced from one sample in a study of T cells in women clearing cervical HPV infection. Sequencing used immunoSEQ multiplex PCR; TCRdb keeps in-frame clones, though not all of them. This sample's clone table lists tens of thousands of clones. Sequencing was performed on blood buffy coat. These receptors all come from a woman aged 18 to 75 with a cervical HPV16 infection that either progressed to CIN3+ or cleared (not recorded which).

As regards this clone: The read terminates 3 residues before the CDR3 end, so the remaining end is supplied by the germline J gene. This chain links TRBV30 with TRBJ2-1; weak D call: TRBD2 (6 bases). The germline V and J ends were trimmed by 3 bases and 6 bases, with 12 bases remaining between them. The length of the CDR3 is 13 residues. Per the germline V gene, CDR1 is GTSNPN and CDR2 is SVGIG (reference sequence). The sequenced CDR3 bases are TGTGCCTGGAGCTTTTCTAGCGCCAATGAG. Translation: CAWSFSSANE. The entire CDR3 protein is CAWSFSSANEQFF.

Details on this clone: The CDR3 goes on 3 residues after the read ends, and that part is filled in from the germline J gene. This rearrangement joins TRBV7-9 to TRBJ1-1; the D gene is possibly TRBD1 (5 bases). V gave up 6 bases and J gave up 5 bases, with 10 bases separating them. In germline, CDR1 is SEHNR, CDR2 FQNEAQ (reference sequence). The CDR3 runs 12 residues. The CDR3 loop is CASRDTRTEAFF. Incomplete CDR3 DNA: TGTGCCAGCAGGGACACGAGGACTGAA.

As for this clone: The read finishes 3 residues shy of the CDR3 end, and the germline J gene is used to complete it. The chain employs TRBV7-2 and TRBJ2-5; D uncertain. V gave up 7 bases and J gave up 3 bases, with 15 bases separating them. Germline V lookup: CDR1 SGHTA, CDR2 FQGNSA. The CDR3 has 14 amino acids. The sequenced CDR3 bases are TGTGCCAGCACGCGAGGCGGTATGAAAGAGACC. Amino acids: CASTRGGMKET. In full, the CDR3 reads CASTRGGMKETQYF.

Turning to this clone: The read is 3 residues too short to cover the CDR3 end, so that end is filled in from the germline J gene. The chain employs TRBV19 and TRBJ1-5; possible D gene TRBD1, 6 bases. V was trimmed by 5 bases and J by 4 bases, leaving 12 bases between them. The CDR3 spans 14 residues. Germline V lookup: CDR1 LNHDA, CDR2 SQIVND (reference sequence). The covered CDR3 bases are TGTGCCAGTAGTTCAGACAGGTTTAATCAGCCC. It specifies CASSSDRFNQP. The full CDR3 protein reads CASSSDRFNQPQHF. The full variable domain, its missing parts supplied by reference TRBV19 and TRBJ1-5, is DGGITQSPKYLFRKEGQNVTLSCEQNLNHDAMYWYRQDPGQGLRLIYYSQIVNDFQKGDIAEGYSVSREKKESFPLTVTSAQKNPTAFYLCASSSDRFNQPQHFGDGTRLSIL.

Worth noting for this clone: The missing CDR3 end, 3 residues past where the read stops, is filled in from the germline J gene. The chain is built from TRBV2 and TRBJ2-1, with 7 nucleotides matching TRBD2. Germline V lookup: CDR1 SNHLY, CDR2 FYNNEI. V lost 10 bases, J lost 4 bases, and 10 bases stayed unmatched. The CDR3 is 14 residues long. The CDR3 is CATSRSGSYNEQFF. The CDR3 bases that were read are TGTGCCACCTCCCGTAGCGGGTCTTACAATGAG.

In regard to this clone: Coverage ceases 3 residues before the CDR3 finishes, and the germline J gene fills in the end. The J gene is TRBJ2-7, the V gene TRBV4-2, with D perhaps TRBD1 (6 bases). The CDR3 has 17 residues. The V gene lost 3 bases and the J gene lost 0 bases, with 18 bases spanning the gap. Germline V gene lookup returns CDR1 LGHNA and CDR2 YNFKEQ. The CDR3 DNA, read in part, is TGTGCCAGCAGCCAGTGGGACATAGGAACCAGCTCCTACGAG. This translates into CASSQWDIGTSSYE. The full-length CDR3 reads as CASSQWDIGTSSYEQYF.

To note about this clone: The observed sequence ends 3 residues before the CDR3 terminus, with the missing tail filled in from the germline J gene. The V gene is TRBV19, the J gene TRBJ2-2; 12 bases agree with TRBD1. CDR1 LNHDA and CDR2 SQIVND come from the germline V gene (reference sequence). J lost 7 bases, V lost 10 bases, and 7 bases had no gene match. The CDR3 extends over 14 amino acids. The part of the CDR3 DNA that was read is TGTGCCATATCCGGGACAGGGGGCTTCGGGGAG. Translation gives CAISGTGGFGE. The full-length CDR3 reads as CAISGTGGFGELFF.

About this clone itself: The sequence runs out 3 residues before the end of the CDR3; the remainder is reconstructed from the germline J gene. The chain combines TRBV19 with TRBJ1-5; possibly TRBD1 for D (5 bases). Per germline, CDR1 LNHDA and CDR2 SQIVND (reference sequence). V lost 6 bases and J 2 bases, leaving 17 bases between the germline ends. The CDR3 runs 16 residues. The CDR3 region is CASRIQGKGGNQPQHF. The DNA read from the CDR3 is TGTGCCAGTAGGATCCAGGGAAAAGGAGGCAATCAGCCC.

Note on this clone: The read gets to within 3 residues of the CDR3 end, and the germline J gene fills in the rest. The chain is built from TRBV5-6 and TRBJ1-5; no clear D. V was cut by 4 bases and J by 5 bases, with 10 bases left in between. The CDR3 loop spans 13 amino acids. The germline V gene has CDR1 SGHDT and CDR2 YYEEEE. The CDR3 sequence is CASSRTVDQPQHF. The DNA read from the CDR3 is TGTGCCAGCAGCCGAACGGTAGATCAGCCC.

The CDR3 spells CASSGGLAGGTGELFF. The part of the CDR3 DNA that was read is TGTGCCAGCAGTGGGGGACTAGCGGGGGGCACCGGGGAG. The chain is built from TRBV6-1 and TRBJ2-2; 15 bases are shared with TRBD2. The missing CDR3 end, 3 residues past where the read stops, is filled in from the germline J gene. Germline lookup yields CDR1 MNHNS and CDR2 SASEGT. The CDR3 has 16 residues. V shed 4 bases, J shed 4 bases, and the junction held 1 base outside the gene matches.

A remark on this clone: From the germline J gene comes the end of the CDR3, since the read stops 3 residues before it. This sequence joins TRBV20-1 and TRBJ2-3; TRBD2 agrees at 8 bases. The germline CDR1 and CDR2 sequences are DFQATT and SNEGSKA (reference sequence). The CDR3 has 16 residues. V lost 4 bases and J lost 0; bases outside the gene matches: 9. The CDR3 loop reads CSAMIAGRTSTDTQYF. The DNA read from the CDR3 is TGCAGTGCTATGATAGCGGGGCGAACTAGCACAGATACG.

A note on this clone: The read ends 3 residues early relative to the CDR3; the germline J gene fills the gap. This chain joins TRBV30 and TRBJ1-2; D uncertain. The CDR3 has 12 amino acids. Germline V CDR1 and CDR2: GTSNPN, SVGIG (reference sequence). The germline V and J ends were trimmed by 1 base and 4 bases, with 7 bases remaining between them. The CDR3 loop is CAWSGRVYGYTF. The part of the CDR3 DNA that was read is TGTGCCTGGAGTGGTCGGGTCTATGGC.

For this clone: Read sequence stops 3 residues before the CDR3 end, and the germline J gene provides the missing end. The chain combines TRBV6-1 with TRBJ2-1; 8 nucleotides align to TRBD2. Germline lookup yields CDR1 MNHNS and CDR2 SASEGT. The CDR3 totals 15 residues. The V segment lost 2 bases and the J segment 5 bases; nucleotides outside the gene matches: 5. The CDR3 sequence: CASSEIAGQHNEQFF. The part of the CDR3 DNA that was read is TGTGCCAGCAGTGAAATAGCGGGACAACACAATGAG.

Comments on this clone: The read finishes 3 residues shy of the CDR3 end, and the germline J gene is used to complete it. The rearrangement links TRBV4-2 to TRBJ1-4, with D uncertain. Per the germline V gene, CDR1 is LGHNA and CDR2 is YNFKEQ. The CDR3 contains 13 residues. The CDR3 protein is CASSQGILAKLFF. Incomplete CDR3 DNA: TGTGCCAGCAGCCAAGGGATCTTAGCGAAA.

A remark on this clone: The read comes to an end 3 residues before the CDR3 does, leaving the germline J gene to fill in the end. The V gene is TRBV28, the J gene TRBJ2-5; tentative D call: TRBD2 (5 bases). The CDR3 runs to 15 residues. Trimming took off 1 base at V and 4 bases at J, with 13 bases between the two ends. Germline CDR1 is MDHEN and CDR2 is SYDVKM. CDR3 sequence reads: CASSLSGSPRETQYF. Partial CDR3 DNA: TGTGCCAGCAGTTTATCGGGGTCTCCTCGAGAGACC.

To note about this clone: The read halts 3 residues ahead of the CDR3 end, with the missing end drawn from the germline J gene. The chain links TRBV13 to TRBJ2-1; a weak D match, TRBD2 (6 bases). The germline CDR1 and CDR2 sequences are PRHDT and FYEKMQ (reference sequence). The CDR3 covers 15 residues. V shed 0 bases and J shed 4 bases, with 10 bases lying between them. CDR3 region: CASSLGSGLYNEQFF. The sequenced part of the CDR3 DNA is TGTGCCAGCAGCTTAGGTAGCGGCCTTTACAATGAG.

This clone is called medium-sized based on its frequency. CDR3 region: CASSPVPGTTNEKLFF. The CDR3 DNA, read in part, is TGTGCCAGCTCACCAGTTCCGGGGACAACTAATGAAAAA. The rearrangement joins TRBV18 to TRBJ1-4; D is ambiguous. The missing CDR3 end, 3 residues past where the read stops, is filled in from the germline J gene. The germline CDR1 and CDR2 sequences are KGHSH and LQKENI. Deletions cut 2 bases from V and 0 bases from J, with 10 bases between. The CDR3 consists of 16 residues.

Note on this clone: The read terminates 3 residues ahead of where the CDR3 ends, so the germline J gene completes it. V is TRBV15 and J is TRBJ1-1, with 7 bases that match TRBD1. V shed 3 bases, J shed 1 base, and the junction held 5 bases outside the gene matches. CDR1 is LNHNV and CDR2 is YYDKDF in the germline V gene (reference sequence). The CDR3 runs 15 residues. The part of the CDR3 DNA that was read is TGTGCCACCAGCAGGGCGGGACAGACGAACACTGAA. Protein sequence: CATSRAGQTNTE. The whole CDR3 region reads CATSRAGQTNTEAFF. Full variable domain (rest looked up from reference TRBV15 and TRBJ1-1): DAMVIQNPRYQVTQFGKPVTLSCSQTLNHNVMYWYQQKSSQAPKLLFHYYDKDFNNEADTPDNFQSRRPNTSFCFLDIRSPGLGDTAMYLCATSRAGQTNTEAFFGQGTRLTVV.

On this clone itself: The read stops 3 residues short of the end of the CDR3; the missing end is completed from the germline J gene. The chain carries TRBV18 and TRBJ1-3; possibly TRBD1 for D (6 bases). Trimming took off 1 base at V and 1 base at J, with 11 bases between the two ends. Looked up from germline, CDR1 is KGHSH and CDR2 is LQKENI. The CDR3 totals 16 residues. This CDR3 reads CASSPQRTASGNTIYF. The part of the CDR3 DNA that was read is TGTGCCAGCTCACCACAGAGGACAGCGTCTGGAAACACC.

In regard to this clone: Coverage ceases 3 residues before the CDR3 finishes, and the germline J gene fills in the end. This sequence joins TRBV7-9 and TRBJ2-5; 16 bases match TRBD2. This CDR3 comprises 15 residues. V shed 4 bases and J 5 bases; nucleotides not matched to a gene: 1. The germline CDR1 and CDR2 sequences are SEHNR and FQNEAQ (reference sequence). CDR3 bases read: TGTGCCAGCAGCTCGGGACTAGCGGGAGGGGAGACC. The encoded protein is CASSSGLAGGET. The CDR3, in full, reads CASSSGLAGGETQYF. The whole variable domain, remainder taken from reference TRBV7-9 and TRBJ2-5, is DTGVSQNPRHKITKRGQNVTFRCDPISEHNRLYWYRQTLGQGPEFLTYFQNEAQLEKSRLLSDRFSAERPKGSFSTLEIQRTEQGDSAMYLCASSSGLAGGETQYFGPGTRLLVL.

Partial CDR3 DNA: TGTGCCAGCCGTCTGGCAGGGCCCCTACGCGAG. It specifies CASRLAGPLRE. The CDR3, in full, reads CASRLAGPLREQYF. The chain recombines TRBV6-2 or TRBV6-3 with TRBJ2-7; perhaps TRBD1 as D (5 bases). The missing CDR3 end, 3 residues past where the read stops, is filled in from the germline J gene. This CDR3 has 14 residues. Germline CDR1 is MNHEY and CDR2 is SVGEGT. The V end was cut by 8 bases, the J end by 6 bases, with 20 bases between.

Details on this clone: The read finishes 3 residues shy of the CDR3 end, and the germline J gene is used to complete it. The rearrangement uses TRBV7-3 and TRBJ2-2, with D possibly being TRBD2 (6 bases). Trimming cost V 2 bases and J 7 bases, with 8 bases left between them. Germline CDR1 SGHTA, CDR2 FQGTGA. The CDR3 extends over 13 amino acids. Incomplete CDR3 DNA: TGTGCCAGCAGCTTAGGGGGGAACGGGGAG. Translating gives CASSLGGNGE. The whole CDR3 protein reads CASSLGGNGELFF.

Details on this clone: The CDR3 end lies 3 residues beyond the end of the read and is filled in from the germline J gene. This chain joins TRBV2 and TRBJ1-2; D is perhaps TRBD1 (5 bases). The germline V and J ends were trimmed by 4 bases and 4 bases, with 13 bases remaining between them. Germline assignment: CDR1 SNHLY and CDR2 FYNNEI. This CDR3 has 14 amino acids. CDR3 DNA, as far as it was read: TGTGCCAGCAGTGGGGAAGCCGGGGGCTATGGC. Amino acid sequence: CASSGEAGGYG. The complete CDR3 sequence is CASSGEAGGYGYTF. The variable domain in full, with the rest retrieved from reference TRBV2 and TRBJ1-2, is EPEVTQTPSHQVTQMGQEVILRCVPISNHLYFYWYRQILGQKVEFLVSFYNNEISEKSEIFDDQFSVERPDGSNFTLKIRSTKLEDSAMYFCASSGEAGGYGYTFGSGTRLTVV.

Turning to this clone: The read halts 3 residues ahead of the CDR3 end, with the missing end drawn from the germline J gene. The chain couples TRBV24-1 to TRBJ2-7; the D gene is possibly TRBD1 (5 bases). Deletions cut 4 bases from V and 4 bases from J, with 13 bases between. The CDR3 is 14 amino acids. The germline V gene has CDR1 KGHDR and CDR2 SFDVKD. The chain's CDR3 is CATSDETVDYEQYF. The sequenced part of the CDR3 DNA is TGTGCCACCAGTGACGAGACAGTCGATTACGAG.

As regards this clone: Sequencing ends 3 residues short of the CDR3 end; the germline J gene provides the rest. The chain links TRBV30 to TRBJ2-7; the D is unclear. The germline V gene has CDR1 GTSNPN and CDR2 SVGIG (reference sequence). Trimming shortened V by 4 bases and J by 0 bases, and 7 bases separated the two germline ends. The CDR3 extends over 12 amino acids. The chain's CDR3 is CAWISGSYEQYF. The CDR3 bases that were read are TGTGCCTGGATCTCCGGCTCCTACGAG.

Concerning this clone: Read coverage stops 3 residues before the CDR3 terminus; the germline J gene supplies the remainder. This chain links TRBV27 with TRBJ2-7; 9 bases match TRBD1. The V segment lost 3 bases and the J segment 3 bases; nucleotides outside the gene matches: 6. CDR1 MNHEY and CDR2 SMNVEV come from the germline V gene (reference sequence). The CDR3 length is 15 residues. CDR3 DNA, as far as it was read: TGTGCCAGCAGTTTGAAAGGACAGGGGCGCTACGAG. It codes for CASSLKGQGRYE. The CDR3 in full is CASSLKGQGRYEQYF.